These T cell receptor beta chains were read from a single sample in a study of blood T cell repertoires in COVID-19. Assay used: immunoSEQ multiplex PCR; TCRdb lists only in-frame clones, some missing. The sample records approximately 260,000 clones, around four fifths being singletons. Sequencing was carried out using peripheral blood. These receptors were collected from a man between 60 and 70 years old who had recovered from COVID-19. Each CDR3 is given with its conserved first and last residue. Fields, in order: J gene, clone size, V gene, D gene, CDR3 protein, CDR3 DNA. A D gene is named only where the DNA matches it firmly. Some rows have no size entry. The others give once, few or many, or a class for an expanded clone.

>TRBJ1-2|once|TRBV5-6|.
CASSLAGNQDGYTF
TGTGCCAGCAGCTTGGCAGGGAATCAGGATGGCTACACCTTC
>TRBJ2-5|.|TRBV19|.
CASSISAYRETQYF
TGTGCCAGTAGTATTTCCGCCTACCGTGAGACCCAGTACTTC
>TRBJ2-3|once|TRBV3-1/TRBV3-2|.
CASSPAGARADTQYF
TGTGCCAGCAGCCCTGCGGGGGCACGAGCAGATACGCAGTATTTT
>TRBJ2-5|.|TRBV5-4|TRBD1
CASSIITGGAETQYF
TGTGCCAGCAGCATCATAACAGGGGGCGCGGAGACCCAGTACTTC
>TRBJ2-1|once|TRBV14|.
CASSRFLASSYNEQFF
TGTGCCAGCAGCCGTTTCCTAGCGAGCTCCTACAATGAGCAGTTCTTC
>TRBJ2-3|.|TRBV28|TRBD2
CASSIGGGRADTQYF
TGTGCCAGCAGTATAGGCGGGGGAAGGGCAGATACGCAGTATTTT
>TRBJ1-1|once|TRBV7-2|.
CASSLGSGTLNTEAFF
TGTGCCAGCAGCTTAGGTTCGGGGACACTGAACACTGAAGCTTTCTTT
>TRBJ2-2|few|TRBV5-5|TRBD1
CASKVSGGSRTGELFF
TGTGCCAGCAAGGTATCAGGGGGTTCGAGGACCGGGGAGCTGTTTTTT
>TRBJ2-7|.|TRBV10-3|TRBD1
CAISDGAQVTGEQYF
TGTGCCATCAGTGATGGAGCACAGGTGACAGGGGAGCAGTACTTC
>TRBJ2-4|once|TRBV3-1/TRBV3-2|.
CASSDQSIAKNIQYF
TGTGCCAGCAGTGATCAGTCCATAGCCAAAAACATTCAGTACTTC
>TRBJ1-1|once|TRBV5-1|TRBD1
CASSPRGGLLNTEAFF
TGCGCCAGCAGCCCCAGAGGGGGCCTCCTGAACACTGAAGCTTTCTTT
>TRBJ2-1|.|TRBV24-1|.
CATSDSRDSDEQFF
TGTGCCACCAGTGATTCACGGGACTCCGATGAGCAGTTCTTC
>TRBJ1-1|.|TRBV15|.
CATSRVNPGVAFF
TGTGCCACCAGCAGAGTGAATCCAGGGGTAGCTTTCTTT
>TRBJ1-5|once|TRBV19|TRBD1
CASSTYPGTARGNQPQHF
TGTGCCAGTAGTACATACCCCGGGACAGCCAGGGGCAATCAGCCCCAGCATTTT
>TRBJ2-1|.|TRBV28|.
CASSLGHTSGEQFF
TGTGCCAGCAGCTTGGGACACACCTCGGGTGAGCAGTTCTTC
>TRBJ1-1|.|TRBV5-1|.
CASSSLGAGGRNTEAFF
TGCGCCAGCAGCTCCCTGGGGGCCGGAGGCCGTAACACTGAAGCTTTCTTT
>TRBJ1-4|.|TRBV30|.
CAWGIGRAVQKLFF
TGTGCCTGGGGAATAGGCAGGGCAGTACAAAAACTGTTTTTT
>TRBJ1-6|.|TRBV28|.
CASSFLAGYSPLHF
TGTGCCAGCAGTTTTCTTGCAGGTTACTCACCCCTCCACTTT
>TRBJ2-7|.|TRBV4-1|.
CASSHPSLGEQYF
TGCGCCAGCAGCCATCCTAGCTTGGGCGAGCAGTACTTC
>TRBJ2-1|.|TRBV27|.
CASSSGNPNNEQFF
TGTGCCAGCAGTTCAGGGAATCCTAACAATGAGCAGTTCTTC
>TRBJ1-1|.|TRBV5-6|.
CASSPRLQGTEAFF
TGTGCCAGCAGCCCTAGATTACAGGGCACTGAAGCTTTCTTT
>TRBJ1-6|.|TRBV27|.
CASRPGVPTNSPLHF
TGTGCCAGCAGACCGGGGGTACCAACGAATTCACCCCTCCACTTT
>TRBJ1-1|.|TRBV30|TRBD1
CAWSVRAPGQGSTEAFF
TGTGCCTGGAGTGTACGGGCCCCGGGACAGGGGTCCACTGAAGCTTTCTTT
>TRBJ1-2|.|TRBV28|.
CASSDQGTYGYTF
TGTGCCAGCAGTGATCAGGGGACCTATGGCTACACCTTC
>TRBJ1-2|.|TRBV11-2|.
CASSLEPSSTGRSTYGYTF
TGTGCCAGCAGCCTCGAGCCTTCCTCGACAGGACGGAGTACCTATGGCTACACCTTC
>TRBJ1-4|.|TRBV5-1|TRBD1
CASSSTGLEKLFF
TGCGCCAGCAGCTCGACAGGGCTTGAAAAACTGTTTTTT
>TRBJ2-3|once|TRBV5-1|TRBD2
CASSSGLAGGTSTDTQYF
TGCGCCAGCAGCTCGGGACTAGCGGGGGGGACTAGCACAGATACGCAGTATTTT
>TRBJ2-2|.|TRBV5-6|TRBD2
CASRTGLARTGELFF
TGTGCCAGCAGAACGGGACTAGCGAGAACCGGGGAGCTGTTTTTT
>TRBJ2-3|.|TRBV19|TRBD2
CASSKVAGRPDTQYF
TGTGCCAGTAGTAAGGTAGCGGGGAGGCCAGATACGCAGTATTTT
>TRBJ2-1|.|TRBV2|.
CASSPGGRERHLFF
TGTGCCAGCAGCCCCGGAGGACGCGAACGACATCTGTTCTTC
>TRBJ1-2|once|TRBV18|.
CASSPDSVYGYTF
TGTGCCAGCTCACCCGACAGCGTCTATGGCTACACCTTC
>TRBJ2-2|.|TRBV7-3|TRBD1
CASSLARVTGKGTGELFF
TGTGCCAGCAGCTTAGCTCGGGTGACAGGGAAAGGCACCGGGGAGCTGTTTTTT
>TRBJ1-4|.|TRBV6-5|.
CASSYVSGKREKLFF
TGTGCCAGCAGTTACGTTTCAGGGAAAAGGGAAAAACTGTTTTTT
>TRBJ2-2|.|TRBV5-4|.
CASSLGLSNTGELFF
TGTGCCAGCAGCTTAGGACTGTCGAACACCGGGGAGCTGTTTTTT
>TRBJ2-5|.|TRBV5-4|TRBD2
CAGTSKREGETQYF
TGTGCCGGCACCTCCAAGAGGGAGGGTGAGACCCAGTACTTC
>TRBJ2-7|.|TRBV27|TRBD2
CASRRGRAYEQYF
TGTGCCAGCAGGAGAGGGAGGGCCTACGAGCAGTACTTC
>TRBJ1-2|.|TRBV7-9|.
CASSPLDTRLGGYTF
TGTGCCAGCAGCCCGTTGGACACCCGGCTAGGTGGCTACACCTTC
>TRBJ2-5|.|TRBV24-1|.
CATRSHRVQETQYF
TGTGCCACCAGGAGTCACAGGGTCCAAGAGACCCAGTACTTC
>TRBJ1-5|once|TRBV27|TRBD1
CASSRGTGGARGNQPQHF
TGTGCCAGCAGTCGGGGGACAGGGGGCGCGCGGGGCAATCAGCCCCAGCATTTT
>TRBJ2-3|.|TRBV5-4|.
CASSSPGSRRGTDTQYF
TGTGCCAGCAGCTCCCCGGGTTCTCGGAGGGGCACAGATACGCAGTATTTT
>TRBJ2-3|once|TRBV5-8|.
CASSLGVVRSGLADTQYF
TGTGCCAGCAGCTTGGGGGTGGTTAGGAGCGGCCTGGCAGATACGCAGTATTTT
>TRBJ1-3|.|TRBV7-9|TRBD1
CASSWPTGAGGNTIYF
TGTGCCAGCAGCTGGCCGACAGGGGCTGGTGGAAACACCATATATTTT
>TRBJ2-7|.|TRBV30|TRBD2
CAWSARTSGAYEQYF
TGTGCCTGGAGCGCACGGACTAGCGGGGCTTACGAGCAGTACTTC
>TRBJ1-2|few|TRBV19|TRBD1
CATGTGDPRGYGYTF
TGTGCCACCGGGACAGGCGATCCCCGGGGCTATGGCTACACCTTC
>TRBJ2-1|.|TRBV7-2|TRBD2
CASSLWGGEMVSSYNEQFF
TGTGCCAGCAGCTTATGGGGGGGGGAGATGGTGAGCTCCTACAATGAGCAGTTCTTC
>TRBJ1-2|.|TRBV7-9|.
CASRSTATRTNYGYTF
TGTGCCAGCAGATCTACTGCCACGAGAACTAACTATGGCTACACCTTC
>TRBJ2-5|.|TRBV6-1|.
CASSEAWARETQYF
TGTGCCAGCAGTGAAGCCTGGGCACGAGAGACCCAGTACTTC
>TRBJ2-1|.|TRBV5-4|TRBD2
CASRDGTSGTNEQFF
TGTGCCAGCAGGGACGGGACTAGCGGGACGAATGAGCAGTTCTTC
>TRBJ2-3|.|TRBV4-1|TRBD2
CASSQEGTLAGERSQYF
TGCGCCAGCAGCCAAGAGGGGACTCTAGCGGGAGAAAGATCGCAGTATTTT
>TRBJ2-3|.|TRBV19|TRBD1
CASSPRTGGIADTQYF
TGTGCCAGTAGTCCAAGGACAGGGGGAATTGCAGATACGCAGTATTTT
>TRBJ2-2|.|TRBV5-1|TRBD2
CASRERLAESTGELFF
TGCGCCAGCAGGGAACGGCTAGCGGAGAGCACCGGGGAGCTGTTTTTT
>TRBJ2-1|.|TRBV3-1/TRBV3-2|TRBD1
CASTPGGHGAYNEQFF
TGTGCCAGCACACCAGGGGGACATGGAGCCTACAATGAGCAGTTCTTC
>TRBJ1-1|.|TRBV28|.
CATQSTGNTEAFF
TGTGCCACCCAATCGACAGGGAACACTGAAGCTTTCTTT
>TRBJ1-4|.|TRBV25-1|.
CASSGVTTNEKLFF
TGTGCCAGCAGTGGCGTTACGACTAATGAAAAACTGTTTTTT
>TRBJ2-1|.|TRBV19|.
CASSLKLVGYNEQFF
TGTGCCAGTAGTCTGAAGCTCGTTGGCTACAATGAGCAGTTCTTC
>TRBJ2-2|.|TRBV11-3|TRBD1
CASSLDRSFGTGDTGELFF
TGTGCCAGCAGCTTAGACCGATCGTTCGGGACAGGGGATACCGGGGAGCTGTTTTTT
>TRBJ2-7|.|TRBV6-6|TRBD2
CASRGTSGVNEQYF
TGTGCCAGCAGGGGGACTAGCGGGGTAAACGAGCAGTACTTC